This is a list of T cell receptor beta chains from one sample in a study of low-dose radiotherapy and immunotherapy resistance in tumors. TCRdb independently ran MiXCR on the reads; one entry per CDR3 protein. The sample carries under 90,000 distinct CDR3 sequences, around 30% recorded once. The starting material was PBMCs, obtained before treatment. All receptors come from a female donor with ovarian cancer. CDR3s include the opening cysteine and the closing phenylalanine or tryptophan. Fields, in order: D gene, J gene, V gene, clone size, CDR3 protein, CDR3 DNA. A D gene is named only where the DNA matches it firmly. Size values are once, few and many counts, or a class for expanded clones, and some rows have none.

. TRBJ1-1 TRBV5-1 few CASSLADRLEAFF TGCGCCAGCAGCTTGGCCGACCGACTGGAAGCTTTCTTT
. TRBJ1-2 TRBV28 many CASSLYAETYGYTF TGTGCCAGCAGTTTATACGCGGAAACCTATGGCTACACCTTC
. TRBJ1-1 TRBV28 . CASSPSDGLNTEAFF TGTGCCAGCAGCCCTTCGGACGGATTGAACACTGAAGCTTTCTTT
TRBD1 TRBJ1-5 TRBV19 many CASSATGGNQPQHF TGTGCCAGTAGTGCAACAGGGGGGAATCAGCCCCAGCATTTT
. TRBJ2-4 TRBV30 many CAWSVLGGGYRAKNIQYF TGTGCCTGGAGTGTTTTAGGGGGTGGTTATAGGGCCAAAAACATTCAGTACTTC
. TRBJ1-1 TRBV29-1 . CSVARGTEAFF TGCAGCGTTGCTCGGGGTACTGAAGCTTTCTTT
. TRBJ1-2 TRBV4-3 many CASSPALSQRAYGYTF TGCGCCAGCAGTCCAGCCCTCTCCCAGCGAGCCTATGGCTACACCTTC
TRBD1 TRBJ1-4 TRBV29-1 many CSGKGDRGEKLFF TGCAGCGGTAAAGGCGACAGGGGCGAAAAACTGTTTTTT
. TRBJ1-2 TRBV3-1 many CASSRALPSTYGYTF TGTGCCAGCAGCCGGGCACTACCATCGACCTATGGCTACACCTTC
. TRBJ1-3 TRBV4-1 many CASSQDRRVSGNTIYF TGCGCCAGCAGCCAAGATAGAAGAGTCTCTGGAAACACCATATATTTT
. TRBJ1-5 TRBV2 . CASSEKGAPNQPQHF TGTGCCAGCAGTGAAAAAGGGGCCCCCAATCAGCCCCAGCATTTT
. TRBJ1-5 TRBV28 . CASSLHGGSNQPQHF TGTGCCAGCAGTTTACACGGGGGAAGCAATCAGCCCCAGCATTTT
. TRBJ2-1 TRBV20-1 . CSADSGVTVSYNEQFF TGCAGTGCTGATAGCGGTGTGACAGTCTCCTACAATGAGCAGTTCTTC
TRBD2 TRBJ2-5 TRBV28 . CASSFSRGLDPQETQYF TGTGCCAGCAGTTTTTCCCGGGGACTAGACCCCCAAGAGACCCAGTACTTC
. TRBJ1-1 TRBV9 . CASSYGDGTEAFF TGTGCCAGCAGCTACGGGGATGGCACTGAAGCTTTCTTT
TRBD2 TRBJ2-1 TRBV7-2 . CASSLLAGGRQSF TGTGCCAGCAGCTTACTAGCGGGAGGGCGGCAGTCCTTC
. TRBJ1-3 TRBV27 . CASRMGTFSGNTIYF TGTGCCAGCAGAATGGGGACATTCTCTGGAAACACCATATATTTT
. TRBJ1-2 TRBV4-1 many CASSQDPSGRFRGYTF TGCGCCAGCAGCCAAGATCCGTCTGGGAGGTTTAGAGGCTACACCTTC
TRBD1 TRBJ2-5 TRBV20-1 many CSARAQGAMEETQYF TGCAGTGCTAGGGCCCAGGGGGCGATGGAAGAGACCCAGTACTTC
. TRBJ1-1 TRBV12-3/TRBV12-4 many CASRGQARFAFF TGTGCCAGCAGAGGACAAGCTAGGTTCGCTTTCTTT
TRBD2 TRBJ2-7 TRBV28 few CASTSQGLAWTYEQYF TGTGCCAGCACCAGCCAGGGACTAGCGTGGACCTACGAGCAGTACTTC
. TRBJ2-5 TRBV4-3 many CASSQDNDFQETQYF TGCGCCAGCAGCCAAGATAACGACTTCCAAGAGACCCAGTACTTC
TRBD1 TRBJ2-1 TRBV30 many CAWSGARATGGVSYNEQFF TGTGCCTGGAGTGGGGCGCGAGCGACAGGGGGTGTCTCCTACAATGAGCAGTTCTTC
. TRBJ1-2 TRBV2 many CASSGNPPGYTF TGTGCCAGCAGTGGTAACCCCCCTGGCTACACCTTC
TRBD2 TRBJ2-7 TRBV11-2 many CASSSISMTSGYYEQYF TGTGCCAGCAGCTCTATATCAATGACTAGCGGTTACTACGAGCAGTACTTC
. TRBJ2-7 TRBV7-9 . CASSPRQRLYEQYF TGTGCCAGCAGCCCCCGACAGCGGCTCTACGAGCAGTACTTC
. TRBJ2-7 TRBV30 many CAWSLRAGITYEQYF TGTGCCTGGAGTTTGAGGGCAGGGATAACCTACGAGCAGTACTTC
TRBD2 TRBJ2-5 TRBV18 many CASSPRLAGGLQETQYF TGTGCCAGCTCACCTCGACTAGCGGGGGGCCTCCAAGAGACCCAGTACTTC
TRBD1 TRBJ1-2 TRBV3-1 . CASRGQGSGYTF TGTGCCAGCAGAGGACAGGGGTCTGGCTACACCTTC